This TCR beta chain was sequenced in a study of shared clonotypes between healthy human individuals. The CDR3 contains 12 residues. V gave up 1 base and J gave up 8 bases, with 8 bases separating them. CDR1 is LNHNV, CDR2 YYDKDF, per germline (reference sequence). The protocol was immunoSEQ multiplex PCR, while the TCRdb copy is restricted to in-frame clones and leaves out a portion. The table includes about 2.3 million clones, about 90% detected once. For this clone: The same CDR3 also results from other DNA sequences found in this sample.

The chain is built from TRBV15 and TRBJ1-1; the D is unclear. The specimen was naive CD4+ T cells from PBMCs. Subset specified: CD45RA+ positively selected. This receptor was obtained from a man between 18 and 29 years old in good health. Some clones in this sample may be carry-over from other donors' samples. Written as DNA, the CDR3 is TGTGCCACCAGCAGAGGCCCCTTGGAAGCTTTCTTT. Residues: CATSRGPLEAFF.